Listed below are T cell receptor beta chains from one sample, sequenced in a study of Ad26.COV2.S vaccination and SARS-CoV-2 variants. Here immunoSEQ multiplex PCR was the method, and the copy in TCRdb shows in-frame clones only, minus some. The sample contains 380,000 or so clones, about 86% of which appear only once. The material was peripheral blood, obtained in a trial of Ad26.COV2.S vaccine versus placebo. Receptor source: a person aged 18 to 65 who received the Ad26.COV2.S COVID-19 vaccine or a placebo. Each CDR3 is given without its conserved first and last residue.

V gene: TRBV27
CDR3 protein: ASSLSGNNEQF

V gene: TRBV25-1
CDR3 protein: ASSEPGQGNEKLF

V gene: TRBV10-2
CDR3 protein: ASSDIGQGIFEQF

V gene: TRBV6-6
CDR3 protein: ASSKTSGDYEQY

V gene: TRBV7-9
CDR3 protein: ASRGLQGVDTEAF

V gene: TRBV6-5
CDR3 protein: ATFSRVHSGNTIY

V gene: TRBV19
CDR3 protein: ASSIRASGNEQF

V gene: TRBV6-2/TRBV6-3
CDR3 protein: ASSYGGVLSGANVLT

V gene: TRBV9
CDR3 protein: ASSERQGVPSTDTQY

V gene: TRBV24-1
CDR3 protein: ATDDRANTGELF

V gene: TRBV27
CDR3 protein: ASQGPGETQY

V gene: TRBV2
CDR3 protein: ASRADSNTEAF

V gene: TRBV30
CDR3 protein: AFYPGGEADTQY